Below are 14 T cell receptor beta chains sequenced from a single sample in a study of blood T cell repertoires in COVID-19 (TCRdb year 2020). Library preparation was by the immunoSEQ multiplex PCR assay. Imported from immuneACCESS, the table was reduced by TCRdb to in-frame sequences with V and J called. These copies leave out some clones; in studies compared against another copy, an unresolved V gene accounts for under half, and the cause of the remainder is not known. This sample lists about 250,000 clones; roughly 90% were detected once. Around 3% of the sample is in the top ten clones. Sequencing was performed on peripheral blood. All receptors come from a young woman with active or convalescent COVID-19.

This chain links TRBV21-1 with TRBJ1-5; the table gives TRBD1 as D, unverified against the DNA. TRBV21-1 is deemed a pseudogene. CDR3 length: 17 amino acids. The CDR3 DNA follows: TGTGCCAGCAGCAAAACGCCCCAGGATCCGAGCAATCAGCCCCAGCATTTT. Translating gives CASSKTPQDPSNQPQHF.

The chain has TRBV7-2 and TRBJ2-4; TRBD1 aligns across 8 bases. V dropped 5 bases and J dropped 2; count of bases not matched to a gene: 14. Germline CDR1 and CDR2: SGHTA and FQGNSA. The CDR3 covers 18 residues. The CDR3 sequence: CASSRAGQGFLTKNIQYF. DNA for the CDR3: TGTGCCAGCAGCAGGGCCGGACAGGGTTTTTTGACCAAAAACATTCAGTACTTC.

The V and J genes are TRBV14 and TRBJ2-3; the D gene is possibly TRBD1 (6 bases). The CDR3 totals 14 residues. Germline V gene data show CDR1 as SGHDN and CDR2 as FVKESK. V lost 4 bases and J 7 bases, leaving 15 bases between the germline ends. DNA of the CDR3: TGTGCCAGCAGCCGACCGCAGGGGTCTAATACGCAGTATTTT. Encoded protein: CASSRPQGSNTQYF. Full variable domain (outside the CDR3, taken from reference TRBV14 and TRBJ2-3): EAGVTQFPSHSVIEKGQTVTLRCDPISGHDNLYWYRRVMGKEIKFLLHFVKESKQDESGMPNNRFLAERTGGTYSTLKVQPAELEDSGVYFCASSRPQGSNTQYFGPGTRLTVL.

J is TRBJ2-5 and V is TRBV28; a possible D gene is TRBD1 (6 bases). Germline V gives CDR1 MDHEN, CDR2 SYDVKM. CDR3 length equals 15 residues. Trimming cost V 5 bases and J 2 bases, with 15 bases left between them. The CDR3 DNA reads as TGTGCCAGCAGTGCTGACTTAAGGGGGCAAGAGACCCAGTACTTC. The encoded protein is CASSADLRGQETQYF.

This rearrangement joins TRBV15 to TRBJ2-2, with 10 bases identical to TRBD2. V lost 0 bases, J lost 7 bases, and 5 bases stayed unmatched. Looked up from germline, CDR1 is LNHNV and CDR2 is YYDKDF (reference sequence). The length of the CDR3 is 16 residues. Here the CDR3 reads CATSRDRASGSGELFF. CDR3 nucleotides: TGTGCCACCAGCAGAGATCGGGCTAGCGGGAGCGGGGAGCTGTTTTTT. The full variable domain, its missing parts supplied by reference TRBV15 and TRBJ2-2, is DAMVIQNPRYQVTQFGKPVTLSCSQTLNHNVMYWYQQKSSQAPKLLFHYYDKDFNNEADTPDNFQSRRPNTSFCFLDIRSPGLGDTAMYLCATSRDRASGSGELFFGEGSRLTVL.

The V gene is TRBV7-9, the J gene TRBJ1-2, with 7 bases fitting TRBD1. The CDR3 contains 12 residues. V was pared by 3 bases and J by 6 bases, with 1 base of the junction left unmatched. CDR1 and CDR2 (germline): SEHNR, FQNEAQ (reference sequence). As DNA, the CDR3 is TGTGCCAGCAGCTTCACAGGGGATGGCTACACCTTC. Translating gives CASSFTGDGYTF. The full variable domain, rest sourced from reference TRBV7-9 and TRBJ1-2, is DTGVSQNPRHKITKRGQNVTFRCDPISEHNRLYWYRQTLGQGPEFLTYFQNEAQLEKSRLLSDRFSAERPKGSFSTLEIQRTEQGDSAMYLCASSFTGDGYTFGSGTRLTVV.

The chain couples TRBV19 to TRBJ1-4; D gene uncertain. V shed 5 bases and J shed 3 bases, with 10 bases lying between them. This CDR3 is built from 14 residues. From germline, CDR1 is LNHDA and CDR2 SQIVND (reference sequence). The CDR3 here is CASSRTLSNEKLFF. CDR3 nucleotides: TGTGCCAGTAGTCGGACTCTCTCTAATGAAAAACTGTTTTTT.

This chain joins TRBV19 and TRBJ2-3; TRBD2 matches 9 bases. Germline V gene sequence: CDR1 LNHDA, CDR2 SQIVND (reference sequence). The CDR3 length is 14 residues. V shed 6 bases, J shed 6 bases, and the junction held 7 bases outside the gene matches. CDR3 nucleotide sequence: TGTGCCAGTAGGCGGGGACTAGCAGCGGATACGCAGTATTTT. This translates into CASRRGLAADTQYF.

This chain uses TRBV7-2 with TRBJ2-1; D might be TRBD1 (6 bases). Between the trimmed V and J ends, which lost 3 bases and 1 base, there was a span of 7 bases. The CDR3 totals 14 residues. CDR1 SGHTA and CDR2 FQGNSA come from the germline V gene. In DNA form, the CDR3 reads TGTGCCAGCAGCTTCACAGGGTCCTACAATGAGCAGTTCTTC. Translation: CASSFTGSYNEQFF.

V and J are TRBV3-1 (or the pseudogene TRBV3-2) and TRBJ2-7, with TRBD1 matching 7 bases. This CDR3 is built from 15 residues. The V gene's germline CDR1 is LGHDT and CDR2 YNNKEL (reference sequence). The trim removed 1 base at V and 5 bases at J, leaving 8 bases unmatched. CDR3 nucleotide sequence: TGTGCCAGCAGCCAAGGCACAGGGGCGTGGGACGAGCAGTACTTC. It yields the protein CASSQGTGAWDEQYF.

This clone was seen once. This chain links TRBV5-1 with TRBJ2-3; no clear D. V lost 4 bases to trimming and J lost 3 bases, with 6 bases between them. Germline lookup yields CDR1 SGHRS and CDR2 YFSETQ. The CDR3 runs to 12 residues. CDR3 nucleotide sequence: TGCGCCAGCAGCCTATCTACAGATACGCAGTATTTT. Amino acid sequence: CASSLSTDTQYF.

The CDR3 DNA follows: TGTGCCAGCAGTTTAGGGGCAGGTCAGCCCCAGCATTTT. This sequence encodes CASSLGAGQPQHF. The chain joins TRBV6-2 or TRBV6-3 to TRBJ1-5, with TRBD1 as a possible D gene (5 bases). CDR1 MNHEY and CDR2 SVGEGT come from the germline V gene. This CDR3 has 13 amino acids. The V gene lost 4 bases and the J gene lost 6 bases, with 10 bases spanning the gap.

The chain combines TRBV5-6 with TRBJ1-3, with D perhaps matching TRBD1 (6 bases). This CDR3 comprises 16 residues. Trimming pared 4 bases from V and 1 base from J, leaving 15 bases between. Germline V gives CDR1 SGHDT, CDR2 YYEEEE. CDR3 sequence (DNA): TGTGCCAGCAGCGCCGATGGGGGGGCTTCTGGAAACACCATATATTTT. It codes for CASSADGGASGNTIYF.

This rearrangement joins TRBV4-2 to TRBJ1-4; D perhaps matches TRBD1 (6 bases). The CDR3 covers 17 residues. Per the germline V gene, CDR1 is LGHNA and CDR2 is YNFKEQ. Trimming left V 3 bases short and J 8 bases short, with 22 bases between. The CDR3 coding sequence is TGTGCCAGCAGCCAGGTGTCACAGGGCTCCCGTGGGGAAAAACTGTTTTTT. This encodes CASSQVSQGSRGEKLFF.